The 13 T cell receptor beta chains below all came from one sample that was sequenced in a study of graft-versus-host responses after intestinal transplantation. These TCRs are of unknown antigen specificity. The data were produced by immunoSEQ multiplex PCR, yet TCRdb's version contains in-frame clones alone and is incomplete. The data hold about 120,000 clones, with approximately 96% observed a single time. The sequencing used unstimulated CD8+ T cells sorted from spleen or lymph node cells, collected before intestinal transplant. These TCRs come from a human donor who received an intestinal transplant.

The chain combines TRBV2 with TRBJ2-4, with D hard to call. The germline V gene encodes CDR1 SNHLY and CDR2 FYNNEI. The V end lost 6 bases, the J end lost 1 base, and 13 bases lay between the germline ends. The CDR3 totals 15 residues. Here the CDR3 reads CASSETGSAKNIQYF. DNA of the CDR3: TGTGCCAGCAGCGAAACGGGTTCCGCCAAAAACATTCAGTACTTC.

The chain couples TRBV28 to TRBJ2-7; D unclear. With 1 base removed from V and 3 bases from J, the gap between germline ends came to 10 bases. This CDR3 is 14 amino acids long. Germline V CDR1 and CDR2: MDHEN, SYDVKM. CDR3 loop: CASSLLLGFYEQYF. In nucleotides, the CDR3 is TGTGCCAGCAGTTTATTGCTCGGATTCTACGAGCAGTACTTC.

The chain has TRBV15 and TRBJ2-1; tentatively, D is TRBD2 (6 bases). Germline V gene lookup returns CDR1 LNHNV and CDR2 YYDKDF (reference sequence). The CDR3 loop spans 15 amino acids. V was shortened by 1 base and J by 2 bases, with 9 bases between the two germline ends. The CDR3 DNA is TGTGCCACCAGCAGAGGTAGCGGTACCTACAATGAGCAGTTCTTC. This encodes CATSRGSGTYNEQFF.

The chain is built from TRBV9 and TRBJ2-6, with 7 bases aligning to TRBD2. From germline, CDR1 is SGDLS and CDR2 YYNGEE. The CDR3 totals 19 residues. V lost 4 bases and J lost 6; bases outside the gene matches: 19. The DNA of the CDR3 is TGTGCCAGCAGCTTAAATGGGGGAGGTAAGGAGCGGGAGGCCAACGTCCTGACTTTC. It translates to CASSLNGGGKEREANVLTF.

The DNA of the CDR3 is TGCGCCAGCAGCTTGGGACCAGGATATCGGCCCCAGCATTTT. Translated: CASSLGPGYRPQHF. The genes are TRBV5-1 and TRBJ1-5, with unresolved D. Between the trimmed V and J ends, which lost 0 bases and 9 bases, there was a span of 13 bases. Germline V gene data show CDR1 as SGHRS and CDR2 as YFSETQ. This CDR3 comprises 14 residues.

V is TRBV5-6 and J is TRBJ2-7; D is unresolved. The CDR3 is 14 amino acids. In germline, CDR1 is SGHDT, CDR2 YYEEEE. With 3 bases removed from V and 0 bases from J, the gap between germline ends came to 10 bases. The CDR3 region has the DNA TGTGCCAGCAGCTCCGGGTTGAGCTCCTACGAGCAGTACTTC. As protein: CASSSGLSSYEQYF.

This clone was seen just once. V and J are TRBV27 and TRBJ2-1; D is perhaps TRBD2 (7 bases). In germline, CDR1 is MNHEY, CDR2 SMNVEV (reference sequence). This CDR3 has 16 amino acids. V was shortened by 8 bases and J by 4 bases, with 21 bases between the two germline ends. CDR3 in DNA: TGTGCCAGCGCCAAACCAGGGGCTAGCGGTTACAATGAGCAGTTCTTC. Translating it yields CASAKPGASGYNEQFF.

The chain carries TRBV5-6 and TRBJ2-7; D may be TRBD2 (6 bases). Germline CDR1 reads SGHDT; CDR2 reads YYEEEE. CDR3 length: 14 residues. Between the trimmed V and J ends, which lost 7 bases and 5 bases, there was a span of 19 bases. For the CDR3, the DNA is TGTGCCAGCGTCCTCGGGGTGGGGGGAAACGAGCAGTACTTC. Its protein product is CASVLGVGGNEQYF.

The chain joins TRBV7-8 to TRBJ2-7, with D unresolved. V dropped 5 bases and J dropped 3 bases, with 11 bases sitting between them. Germline CDR1 SGHVS, CDR2 FQNEAQ. The CDR3 is 13 residues long. The CDR3 coding sequence is TGTGCCAGCAGCCCGTCGGATGACTACGAGCAGTACTTC. Translated: CASSPSDDYEQYF.

As regards this clone: One end of the junction is discordant with germline, which a read error may explain. The V and J genes are TRBV9 and TRBJ2-2; 9 nucleotides match TRBD1. The germline CDR1 and CDR2 sequences are SGDLS and YYNGEE. The CDR3 consists of 16 residues. The CDR3 spells CASSATGGLRTGELVF. The CDR3 bases are TGTGCCAGCAGCGCCACAGGGGGCCTGAGGACCGGGGAGCTGGTTTTT.

The chain carries TRBV28 and TRBJ1-5; 12 bases align to TRBD1. Looked up from germline, CDR1 is MDHEN and CDR2 is SYDVKM. V trimming: 6 bases; J trimming: 7 bases; junction bases outside the gene matches: 13. CDR3 length: 17 residues. The CDR3 loop reads CASSGTGGAGYGQPQHF. The CDR3 nucleotides are TGTGCCAGCAGCGGGACAGGGGGCGCGGGGTACGGGCAGCCCCAGCATTTT.

The gene calls are TRBV13 and TRBJ1-5, with D unclear. Germline V gene lookup returns CDR1 PRHDT and CDR2 FYEKMQ (reference sequence). Trimming stripped 5 bases from V and 9 bases from J, with 11 bases between. The CDR3 consists of 12 residues. The CDR3 is CASSIPRGPQHF. The CDR3 DNA reads as TGTGCCAGCAGCATACCCCGGGGGCCCCAGCATTTT.

Written as DNA, the CDR3 is TGTGCCAGCAGCATTCGCCCCGTAAGGGGGTTTTTTGAGCAGTTCTTC. It specifies CASSIRPVRGFFEQFF. The gene calls are TRBV27 and TRBJ2-1; D may be TRBD1 (6 bases). V lost 6 bases, J lost 9 bases, and 24 bases lay in between. Germline V gene sequence: CDR1 MNHEY, CDR2 SMNVEV (reference sequence). The CDR3 covers 16 residues.